This entry lists 13 T cell receptor beta chains sequenced from one sample in a study of spatial heterogeneity in lung cancer. One entry per CDR3 protein results from TCRdb running MiXCR on the 5' RACE reads. This table has around 87,000 distinct CDR3 sequences, less than 15% appearing once. Regarding time point: sample taken at primary tumor resection. Whole RNA from tumor, nontumor lung or frozen PBMC was sequenced unsorted. This material consisted of PBMCs, taken at surgery. The receptors were sampled from a male donor with early-stage non-small cell lung cancer.

This chain uses TRBV6-2 or TRBV6-3 with TRBJ2-5; TRBD1 matches 10 bases. After removal of 6 bases from V and 0 bases from J, the junction contained 4 bases not matched to a gene. Germline CDR1 reads MNHEY; CDR2 reads SVGEGT. The CDR3 contains 15 residues. Written as DNA, the CDR3 is TGTGCCAGCAGCCGGGACAGGGGTCACCAAGAGACCCAGTACTTC. This codes for CASSRDRGHQETQYF.

The rearrangement joins TRBV20-1 to TRBJ2-1, with 9 bases aligning to TRBD1. The V segment lost 3 bases and the J segment 7 bases; nucleotides outside the gene matches: 4. This CDR3 contains 13 residues. Germline assignment: CDR1 DFQATT and CDR2 SNEGSKA (reference sequence). The chain's CDR3 is CSARTGGLNEQFF. In nucleotides, the CDR3 is TGCAGTGCTAGGACAGGGGGATTGAATGAGCAGTTCTTC.

The rearrangement joins TRBV20-1 to TRBJ2-7; 9 bases match TRBD2. Germline-derived CDR1 and CDR2 are DFQATT and SNEGSKA (reference sequence). J was trimmed by 0 bases and V by 2 bases; bases with no gene match: 5. This CDR3 comprises 15 residues. The CDR3 nucleotides are TGCAGTGCTAGATTAGCGGGGGACCGCTCCTACGAGCAGTACTTC. Amino acid sequence: CSARLAGDRSYEQYF.

The chain has TRBV12-3 or TRBV12-4 and TRBJ1-4; TRBD1 matches at 10 bases. J was trimmed by 8 bases and V by 7 bases; bases with no gene match: 10. The length of the CDR3 is 15 residues. CDR3 bases: TGTGCCAGCAACCGCCGGGACAGGGGACGGGAAAAACTGTTTTTT. This codes for CASNRRDRGREKLFF.

The chain employs TRBV19 and TRBJ2-1; 9 bases match TRBD2. Germline trimming cut 0 bases from V and 13 bases from J; bases unmatched to any gene: 4. Germline lookup yields CDR1 LNHDA and CDR2 SQIVND (reference sequence). The CDR3 consists of 13 residues. The CDR3 bases are TGTGCCAGTAGTATAGACCCTAGCGGGACCCAGTTCTTC. Protein product: CASSIDPSGTQFF.

This clonotype was recorded many times. CDR3 amino acids: CASTRTVTGELFF. CDR3 coding DNA: TGTGCCAGCACCCGGACGGTCACCGGGGAGCTGTTTTTT. The chain employs TRBV27 and TRBJ2-2; D not resolved. Trimming removed 7 bases from V and 4 bases from J, with 10 bases in between. Germline V gives CDR1 MNHEY, CDR2 SMNVEV (reference sequence). There are 13 residues in the CDR3.

This clonotype was detected many times. The V call is TRBV28, the J call TRBJ1-1, with D unresolved. V was clipped by 3 bases and J by 4 bases, with 9 bases between them. The CDR3 covers 13 residues. Germline V lookup: CDR1 MDHEN, CDR2 SYDVKM. The CDR3, as DNA: TGTGCCAGCAGTTTTGGTGGCGTCACTGAAGCTTTCTTT. As protein: CASSFGGVTEAFF.

This clonotype was observed a few times. This chain's CDR3 is CASSLHRFSGNQPQHF. The CDR3 DNA reads as TGTGCCAGCAGCCTCCACCGGTTTAGCGGCAATCAGCCCCAGCATTTT. The chain has TRBV5-6 and TRBJ1-5, with D unresolved. Germline V gene sequence: CDR1 SGHDT, CDR2 YYEEEE. V was cut by 4 bases and J by 2 bases, with 16 bases left in between. The CDR3 contains 16 residues.

The V call is TRBV18, the J call TRBJ2-3, with D possibly matching TRBD1 (6 bases). V lost 4 bases to trimming and J lost 3 bases, with 14 bases between them. Germline CDR1 KGHSH, CDR2 LQKENI. The CDR3 totals 15 residues. This CDR3 reads CASSRQGGHTDTQYF. CDR3 DNA sequence: TGTGCCAGCTCACGGCAAGGGGGTCATACAGATACGCAGTATTTT.

Many counts were recorded for this clonotype. The gene calls are TRBV3-1 and TRBJ1-2, with TRBD1 matching over 10 bases. Trimming removed 4 bases from V and 2 bases from J; junction bases left unmatched: 4. Germline lookup yields CDR1 LGHDT and CDR2 YNNKEL (reference sequence). CDR3 length: 15 amino acids. The CDR3 sequence is CASSRRQGANYGYTF. For the CDR3, the DNA is TGTGCCAGCAGCCGCAGACAGGGGGCGAACTATGGCTACACCTTC.

The sample holds many counts of this clonotype. The V gene is TRBV4-3, the J gene TRBJ2-7; D is perhaps TRBD1 (6 bases). This CDR3 region has 14 residues. CDR1 is LGHNA and CDR2 is YSLEER in the germline V gene. Trimming shortened V by 0 bases and J by 4 bases, and 10 bases separated the two germline ends. This CDR3 is CASSQDLGAYEQYF. The CDR3 bases are TGCGCCAGCAGCCAAGATCTGGGGGCGTACGAGCAGTACTTC.

This rearrangement joins TRBV20-1 to TRBJ2-5; no clear D. The CDR3 runs 11 residues. Between the trimmed V and J ends, which lost 8 bases and 5 bases, there was a span of 12 bases. Germline lookup yields CDR1 DFQATT and CDR2 SNEGSKA (reference sequence). CDR3 loop: CSYFLAETQYF. CDR3 nucleotide sequence: TGCAGTTACTTCCTGGCGGAGACCCAGTACTTC.

The chain is built from TRBV7-2 and TRBJ2-1; D is uncertain. V was pared by 1 base and J by 6 bases, with 10 bases between. Germline loops: CDR1 SGHTA, CDR2 FQGNSA. This CDR3 contains 14 residues. The CDR3 loop is CASSLEFSSNEQFF. The CDR3 DNA sequence: TGTGCCAGCAGCTTAGAGTTTAGCAGCAATGAGCAGTTCTTC.